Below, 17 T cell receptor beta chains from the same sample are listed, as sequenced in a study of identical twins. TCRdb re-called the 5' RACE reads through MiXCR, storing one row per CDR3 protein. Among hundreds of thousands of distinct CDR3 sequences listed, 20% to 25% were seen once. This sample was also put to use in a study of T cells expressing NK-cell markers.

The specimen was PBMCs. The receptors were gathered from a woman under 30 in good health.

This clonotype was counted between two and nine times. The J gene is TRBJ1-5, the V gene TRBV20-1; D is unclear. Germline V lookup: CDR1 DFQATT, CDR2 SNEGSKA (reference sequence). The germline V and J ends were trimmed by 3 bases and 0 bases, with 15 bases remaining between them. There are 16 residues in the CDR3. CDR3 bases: TGCAGTGCTAGGGGCAGCGTAGGTCCTAGCAATCAGCCCCAGCATTTT. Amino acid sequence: CSARGSVGPSNQPQHF.

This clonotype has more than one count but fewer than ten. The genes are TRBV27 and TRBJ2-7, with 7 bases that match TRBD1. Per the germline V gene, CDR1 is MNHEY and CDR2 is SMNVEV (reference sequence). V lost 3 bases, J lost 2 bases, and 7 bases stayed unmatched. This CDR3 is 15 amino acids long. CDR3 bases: TGTGCCAGCAGTTTCTACGGGACAGCTACCTACGAGCAGTACTTC. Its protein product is CASSFYGTATYEQYF.

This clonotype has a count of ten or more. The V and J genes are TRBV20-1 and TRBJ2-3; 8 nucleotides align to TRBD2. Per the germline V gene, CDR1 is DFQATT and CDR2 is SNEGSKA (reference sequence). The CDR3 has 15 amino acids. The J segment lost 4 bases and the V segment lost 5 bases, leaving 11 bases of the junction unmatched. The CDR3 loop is CSAPTSGETPDTQYF. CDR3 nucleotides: TGCAGTGCTCCTACTAGCGGAGAAACCCCAGATACGCAGTATTTT.

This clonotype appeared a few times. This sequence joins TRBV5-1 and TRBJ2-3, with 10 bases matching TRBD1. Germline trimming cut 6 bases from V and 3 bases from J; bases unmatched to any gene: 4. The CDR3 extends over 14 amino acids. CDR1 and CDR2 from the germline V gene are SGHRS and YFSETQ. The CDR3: CASNQDRGTDTQYF. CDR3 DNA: TGCGCCAGCAACCAGGACAGGGGGACAGATACGCAGTATTTT.

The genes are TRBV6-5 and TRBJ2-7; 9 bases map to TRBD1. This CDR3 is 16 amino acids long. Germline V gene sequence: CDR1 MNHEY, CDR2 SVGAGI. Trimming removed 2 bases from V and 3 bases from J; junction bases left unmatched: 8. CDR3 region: CASSYGVTGGNYEQYF. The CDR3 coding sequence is TGTGCCAGCAGTTACGGCGTGACAGGGGGAAACTACGAGCAGTACTTC.

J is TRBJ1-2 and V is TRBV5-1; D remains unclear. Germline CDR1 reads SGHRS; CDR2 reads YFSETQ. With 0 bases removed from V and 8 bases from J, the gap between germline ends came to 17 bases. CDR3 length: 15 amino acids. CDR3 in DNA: TGCGCCAGCAGCTTGGCCGGGCAGGACCTAGGAGGCTACACCTTC. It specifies CASSLAGQDLGGYTF.

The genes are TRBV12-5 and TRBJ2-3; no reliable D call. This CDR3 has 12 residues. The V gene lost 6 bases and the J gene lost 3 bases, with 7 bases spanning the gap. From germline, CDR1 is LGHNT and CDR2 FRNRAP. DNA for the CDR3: TGTGCTAGTGGGATAAGTACAGATACGCAGTATTTT. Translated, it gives CASGISTDTQYF.

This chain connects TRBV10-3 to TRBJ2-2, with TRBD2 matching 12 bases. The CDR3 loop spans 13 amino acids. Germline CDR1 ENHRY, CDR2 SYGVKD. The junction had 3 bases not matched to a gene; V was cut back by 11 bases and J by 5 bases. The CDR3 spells CASGTSGTGELFF. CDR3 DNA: TGTGCCTCTGGGACTAGCGGGACCGGGGAGCTGTTTTTT.

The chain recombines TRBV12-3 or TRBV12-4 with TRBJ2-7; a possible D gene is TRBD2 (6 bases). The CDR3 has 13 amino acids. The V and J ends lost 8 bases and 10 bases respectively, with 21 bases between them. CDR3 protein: CASARDPEGRQYF. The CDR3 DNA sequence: TGTGCCAGCGCCAGGGACCCGGAGGGGCGCCAGTACTTC.

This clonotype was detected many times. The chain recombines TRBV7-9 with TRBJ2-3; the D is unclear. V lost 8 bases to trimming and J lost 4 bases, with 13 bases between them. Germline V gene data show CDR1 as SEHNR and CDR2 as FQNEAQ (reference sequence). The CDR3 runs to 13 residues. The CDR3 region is CASSPSGADTQYF. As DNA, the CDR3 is TGTGCCAGCTCTCCTTCAGGCGCAGATACGCAGTATTTT.

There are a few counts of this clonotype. CDR3 in amino acids: CSARDLGNWTVPNYGYTF. CDR3 nucleotides: TGCAGTGCTAGAGACCTCGGAAACTGGACCGTCCCTAACTATGGCTACACCTTC. The rearrangement uses TRBV20-1 and TRBJ1-2; D unclear. The CDR3 totals 18 residues. Germline V CDR1 and CDR2: DFQATT, SNEGSKA (reference sequence). The germline V and J ends were trimmed by 0 bases and 0 bases, with 20 bases remaining between them.

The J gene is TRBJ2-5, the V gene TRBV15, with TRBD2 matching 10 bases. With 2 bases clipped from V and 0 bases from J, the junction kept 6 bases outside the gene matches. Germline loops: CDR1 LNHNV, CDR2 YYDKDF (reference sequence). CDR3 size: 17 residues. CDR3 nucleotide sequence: TGTGCCACCAGCAGAAAAGTTAGCGGGGGGAACCAAGAGACCCAGTACTTC. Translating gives CATSRKVSGGNQETQYF.

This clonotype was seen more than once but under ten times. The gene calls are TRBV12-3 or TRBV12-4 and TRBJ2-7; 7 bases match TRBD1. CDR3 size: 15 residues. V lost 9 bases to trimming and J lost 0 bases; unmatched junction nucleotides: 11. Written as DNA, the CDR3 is TGTGCCAGTGGCCCCGGCGCAGGGGGCTCCTACGAGCAGTACTTC. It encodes CASGPGAGGSYEQYF.

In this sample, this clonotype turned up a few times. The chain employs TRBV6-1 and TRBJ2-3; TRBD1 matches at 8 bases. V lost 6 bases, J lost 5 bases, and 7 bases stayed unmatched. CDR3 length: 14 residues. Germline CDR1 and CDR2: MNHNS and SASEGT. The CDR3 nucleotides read TGTGCCAGCAGCCACGGGACAGGTCTAGATACGCAGTATTTT. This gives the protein CASSHGTGLDTQYF.

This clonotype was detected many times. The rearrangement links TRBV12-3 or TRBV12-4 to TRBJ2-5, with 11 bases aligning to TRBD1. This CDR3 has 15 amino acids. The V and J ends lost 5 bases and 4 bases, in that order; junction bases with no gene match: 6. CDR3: CASSLGGTGGETQYF. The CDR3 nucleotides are TGTGCCAGCAGTCTCGGGGGGACAGGGGGAGAGACCCAGTACTTC.

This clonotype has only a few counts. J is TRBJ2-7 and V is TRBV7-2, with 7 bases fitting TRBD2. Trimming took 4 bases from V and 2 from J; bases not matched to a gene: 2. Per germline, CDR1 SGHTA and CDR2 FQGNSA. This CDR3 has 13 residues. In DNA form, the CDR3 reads TGTGCCAGCAGCTGGACTAGAGCCTACGAGCAGTACTTC. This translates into CASSWTRAYEQYF. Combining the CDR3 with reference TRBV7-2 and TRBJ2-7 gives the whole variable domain GAGVSQSPSNKVTEKGKDVELRCDPISGHTALYWYRQSLGQGLEFLIYFQGNSAPDKSGLPSDRFSAERTGGSVSTLTIQRTQQEDSAVYLCASSWTRAYEQYFGPGTRLTVT.

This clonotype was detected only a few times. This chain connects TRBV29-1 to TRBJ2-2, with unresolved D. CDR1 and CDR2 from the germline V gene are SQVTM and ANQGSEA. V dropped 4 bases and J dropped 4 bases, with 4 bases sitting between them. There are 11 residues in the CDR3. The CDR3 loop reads CSVVLTGELFF. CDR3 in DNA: TGCAGCGTTGTGCTCACCGGGGAGCTGTTTTTT.